A single sample gave rise to the 7 T cell receptor beta chains below, sequenced in a study of CD8 T cells in Susac syndrome. Random hexamers were used to reverse transcribe roughly 0.5 to 1 ug of RNA. TCRdb used MiXCR to reprocess the immunoSEQ multiplex PCR reads, holding one entry per CDR3 protein. The sample lists 100,000 to 150,000 distinct CDR3 sequences; 90% to 95% were seen once. What was sequenced was CD4+ T cells from PBMCs. These receptor sequences come from a human donor in good health.

This clonotype was detected only a few times. The V gene is TRBV3-1, the J gene TRBJ2-3; 11 nucleotides line up with TRBD2. The CDR3 is made up of 15 amino acids. Germline V gene sequence: CDR1 LGHDT, CDR2 YNNKEL (reference sequence). The V gene end was trimmed by 3 bases and the J gene end by 3 bases; junction bases not matched to a gene: 2. The CDR3 is CASSQGLAVTDTQYF. In DNA, the CDR3 is TGTGCCAGCAGCCAGGGACTAGCGGTGACAGATACGCAGTATTTT.

The chain carries TRBV3-1 and TRBJ2-7; a possible D gene is TRBD2 (5 bases). The CDR3 has 16 residues. From germline, CDR1 is LGHDT and CDR2 YNNKEL (reference sequence). The V and J ends lost 1 base and 3 bases respectively, with 16 bases between them. CDR3: CASSQGKTPRGYEQYF. The CDR3 DNA follows: TGTGCCAGCAGCCAAGGAAAAACCCCACGGGGCTACGAGCAGTACTTC.

This chain uses TRBV12-3 or TRBV12-4 with TRBJ1-1; D not certain. Trimming cost V 5 bases and J 1 base, with 11 bases left between them. This CDR3 is built from 14 residues. CDR3 protein: CASSRIVANTEAFF. The CDR3 DNA follows: TGTGCCAGCAGTCGGATCGTAGCGAACACTGAAGCTTTCTTT.

This clonotype was detected once. The CDR3 loop reads CASSQGGGARGYTF. The CDR3, as DNA: TGTGCCAGCAGCCAAGGAGGGGGCGCAAGGGGCTACACCTTC. This chain uses TRBV4-2 with TRBJ1-2; 7 bases fit TRBD1. The V gene end was trimmed by 1 base and the J gene end by 8 bases; junction bases not matched to a gene: 7. Per germline, CDR1 LGHNA and CDR2 YNFKEQ. The CDR3 is 14 amino acids.

The chain combines TRBV24-1 with TRBJ1-5; possibly TRBD1 for D (6 bases). Trimming pared 2 bases from V and 6 bases from J, leaving 13 bases between. This CDR3 is built from 15 residues. Germline lookup yields CDR1 KGHDR and CDR2 SFDVKD. The CDR3 DNA reads as TGTGCCACCAGTGATTCACAGGGTTGGAGTCAGCCCCAGCATTTT. Amino acid sequence: CATSDSQGWSQPQHF.

V gene TRBV19 combines with J gene TRBJ2-5, with 11 bases fitting TRBD1. Germline V gene data show CDR1 as LNHDA and CDR2 as SQIVND (reference sequence). The trim removed 5 bases at V and 4 bases at J, leaving 6 bases unmatched. This CDR3 region has 15 residues. The CDR3 sequence: CASSDGQGARETQYF. The CDR3 DNA is TGTGCCAGTAGTGACGGACAGGGGGCGAGAGAGACCCAGTACTTC.

The chain combines TRBV30 with TRBJ2-1; D is ambiguous. Per the germline V gene, CDR1 is GTSNPN and CDR2 is SVGIG (reference sequence). The CDR3 sequence is 13 residues long. V was pared by 0 bases and J by 2 bases, with 5 bases between. The CDR3 coding sequence is TGTGCCTGGAGTGTAGGCGCCTACAATGAGCAGTTCTTC. It specifies CAWSVGAYNEQFF.